This entry is about one T cell receptor beta chain. The sample originates from a study of blood T cell repertoires in COVID-19. TCRdb's copy holds only in-frame clones and misses some; the assay was immunoSEQ multiplex PCR. The table records 250,000 to 300,000 clones, more than 80% of them present only once. The CDR3 spans 16 residues. Germline-derived CDR1 and CDR2 are MGHRA and YSYEKL. J lost 5 bases, V lost 3 bases, and 11 bases had no gene match. Specimen: peripheral blood. The J gene is TRBJ1-2, the V gene TRBV4-1, with 8 bases lining up with TRBD1. The sequence was obtained from a woman in her 40s with acute or convalescent COVID-19. CDR3: CASSQPLDRGGYGYTF. The DNA of the CDR3 is TGCGCCAGCAGCCAGCCTCTTGACAGGGGCGGGTATGGCTACACCTTC.